These T cell receptor beta chains were read from a single sample in a study of identical twins. Via MiXCR, TCRdb re-called the 5' RACE reads, giving one row per CDR3 protein. Of fewer than 500,000 distinct CDR3 sequences detected, roughly a quarter appear once; the ten largest clones hold over 2.5%. This sample also appeared in a second study, on T cells expressing NK-cell markers.

Sample: CD4+ T cells sorted from blood. The receptors shown here come from a woman aged 18-30 years in good health. Each CDR3 is given with its conserved first and last residue.

J	V	CDR3
TRBJ2-6	TRBV7-3	CASSSQGAFSGANVLTF
TRBJ2-5	TRBV10-3	CAISGAGQETQYF
TRBJ1-1	TRBV12-3/TRBV12-4	CASNSLATGGSSMAFF
TRBJ2-2	TRBV9	CASRGQSTGELFF
TRBJ1-4	TRBV20-1	CSAARGSSEKLFF
TRBJ2-2	TRBV11-3	CASSQDRGLTGELFF
TRBJ2-1	TRBV20-1	CSARDPGLGDEQFF
TRBJ2-7	TRBV4-2	CASSQAGGRSYEQYF
TRBJ2-3	TRBV6-1	CASTRYPRRGDTQYF
TRBJ2-7	TRBV12-1	CASSKTGGAAYEQYF
TRBJ1-2	TRBV5-1	CASSLDGTEDGYTF
TRBJ1-2	TRBV30	CAWARGYGYTF